This T cell receptor (beta chain) was captured by sequencing in a study of a mutant IDH1 vaccine in newly diagnosed glioma. Study information: Before enrollment, the patients had been treated with radiotherapy alone, temozolomide alone, or both together. Most of them had received both. General observations from the study: The vaccine induced immune responses, and these occurred in roughly 93% of patients. Changes to the top peripheral T cell clonotypes appeared unrelated to pseudoprogression.

Here immunoSEQ multiplex PCR was the method, and the copy in TCRdb shows in-frame clones only, minus some. The sample has about 68,000 clones; 79% are singletons. The time point denotes: baseline, week 1 (first vaccination visit). Treatment: pre-vaccination baseline after standard-of-care therapy. Astrocytomas that were new, WHO grade 3 or 4, IDH1-mutant and ATRX-lost were present in the donors. CDR1 and CDR2 from the germline V gene are SEHNR and FQNEAQ (reference sequence). V lost 5 bases, J lost 3 bases, and 9 bases stayed unmatched. The CDR3 runs 15 residues. About this clone: Its antigen is unidentified.

The source is a man in his fifties or sixties with glioma. The chain employs TRBV7-9 and TRBJ2-5; TRBD2 aligns across 7 bases. The specimen comprised PBMCs, sampled from a glioma patient treated with radiotherapy, temozolomide or both. CDR3 DNA: TGTGCCAGCAGCCAAAGCGGGGTTTCGGAAGAGACCCAGTACTTC. Amino acids: CASSQSGVSEETQYF.